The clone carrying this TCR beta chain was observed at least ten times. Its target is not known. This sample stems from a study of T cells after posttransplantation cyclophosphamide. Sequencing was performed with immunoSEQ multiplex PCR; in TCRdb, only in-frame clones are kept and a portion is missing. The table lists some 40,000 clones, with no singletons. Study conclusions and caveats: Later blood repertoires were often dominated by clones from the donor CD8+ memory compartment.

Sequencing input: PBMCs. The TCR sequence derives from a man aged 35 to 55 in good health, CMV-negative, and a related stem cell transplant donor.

In DNA form, the CDR3 reads TGCGCCAGCAGCACAGACGGTACCTCCTACGAGCAGTACTTC. Its translation is CASSTDGTSYEQYF. J is TRBJ2-7 and V is TRBV5-1; no firm D call. The V end lost 4 bases, the J end lost 0 bases, and 11 bases lay between the germline ends. Germline CDR1 reads SGHRS; CDR2 reads YFSETQ. This CDR3 region has 14 residues. Using reference TRBV5-1 and TRBJ2-7 for the parts outside the CDR3, the full variable domain is KAGVTQTPRYLIKTRGQQVTLSCSPISGHRSVSWYQQTPGQGLQFLFEYFSETQRNKGNFPGRFSGRQFSNSRSEMNVSTLELGDSALYLCASSTDGTSYEQYFGPGTRLTVT.